Following are 21 T cell receptor beta chains from one sample sequenced in a study of cytomegalovirus exposure and HLA in healthy donors. PCR primers comprised 60 Vbeta and 13 Jbeta primers. Sequenced by immunoSEQ multiplex PCR; TCRdb stores in-frame clones only, minus some. Here the sample spans a few hundred thousand clones, almost 85% being singletons. The material sequenced was PBMCs. These receptors all stem from a woman aged 40 to 50 in good health and CMV-seropositive.

The V gene is TRBV4-3, the J gene TRBJ2-5; 9 positions match TRBD2. The end of the DNA aligns better with TRBJ2-7, so the J call may be wrong. The CDR3 runs 14 residues. Germline CDR1 LGHNA, CDR2 YSLEER. CDR3: CASSQELAGSEQYF. In DNA form, the CDR3 reads TGCGCCAGCAGCCAAGAGCTAGCGGGATCCGAGCAGTACTTC.

The V gene is TRBV18, the J gene TRBJ2-7, with 10 bases identical to TRBD2. V lost 6 bases and J lost 13; bases outside the gene matches: 15. The CDR3 length is 14 residues. Germline V gives CDR1 KGHSH, CDR2 LQKENI. The CDR3 nucleotides are TGTGCCAGCTCGCCAGGACTAGCGGTACTCAGTAGATACTTC. It codes for CASSPGLAVLSRYF.

V gene TRBV5-1 combines with J gene TRBJ1-3; maybe TRBD1 (6 bases). The CDR3 length is 15 residues. Germline V gene lookup returns CDR1 SGHRS and CDR2 YFSETQ. Trimming shortened V by 4 bases and J by 0 bases, and 11 bases separated the two germline ends. The CDR3 region has the DNA TGCGCCAGCAGCCAAACAGGGTTCTCTGGAAACACCATATATTTT. This sequence encodes CASSQTGFSGNTIYF.

The chain is built from TRBV27 and TRBJ2-7; 9 bases match TRBD1. After removal of 5 bases from V and 5 bases from J, the junction contained 13 bases not matched to a gene. This CDR3 contains 16 residues. Germline CDR1 and CDR2: MNHEY and SMNVEV (reference sequence). The CDR3 nucleotides read TGTGCCAGCAGTAAGGTTGGGACAGGGAAAAACCACGAGCAGTACTTC. Residues: CASSKVGTGKNHEQYF.

V and J are TRBV19 and TRBJ2-7; 11 nucleotides align to TRBD2. Trimming took 1 base from V and 6 from J; bases not matched to a gene: 5. Germline-derived CDR1 and CDR2 are LNHDA and SQIVND (reference sequence). The CDR3 runs 15 residues. The CDR3 sequence: CASSIVLAGVSEQYF. CDR3 bases: TGTGCCAGTAGTATAGTACTAGCGGGAGTATCCGAGCAGTACTTC. Full variable domain (outside the CDR3, taken from reference TRBV19 and TRBJ2-7): DGGITQSPKYLFRKEGQNVTLSCEQNLNHDAMYWYRQDPGQGLRLIYYSQIVNDFQKGDIAEGYSVSREKKESFPLTVTSAQKNPTAFYLCASSIVLAGVSEQYFGPGTRLTVT.

The gene calls are TRBV9 and TRBJ1-4, with no clear D. Germline V gene data show CDR1 as SGDLS and CDR2 as YYNGEE. The CDR3 runs 14 residues. The ends were cut back, 2 bases at V and 8 bases at J, with 13 bases in the middle. The CDR3 protein is CASSVDLPGEKLFF. The CDR3 DNA reads TGTGCCAGCAGCGTCGACTTACCGGGGGAAAAACTGTTTTTT.

This sequence joins TRBV7-2 and TRBJ2-1; 16 positions agree with TRBD2. This CDR3 has 15 residues. Per the germline V gene, CDR1 is SGHTA and CDR2 is FQGNSA. After removal of 5 bases from V and 9 bases from J, the junction contained 4 bases not matched to a gene. CDR3 DNA: TGTGCCAGCAGCCCGGGACTAGCGGGAGGGCTTGAGCAGTTCTTC. Translated: CASSPGLAGGLEQFF.

The V and J genes are TRBV7-8 and TRBJ2-3, with D perhaps matching TRBD2 (5 bases). CDR1 is SGHVS and CDR2 is FQNEAQ in the germline V gene. Deletions cut 5 bases from V and 11 bases from J, with 14 bases between. The CDR3 extends over 12 amino acids. CDR3 bases: TGTGCCAGCAGCCGCCACGGACGGGAGCAGTATTTT. Protein product: CASSRHGREQYF.

The V and J genes are TRBV6-1 and TRBJ2-5; 13 bases are shared with TRBD2. The CDR3 spans 15 residues. Trimming cost V 3 bases and J 4 bases; bases outside gene matches: 2. CDR1 is MNHNS and CDR2 is SASEGT in the germline V gene. CDR3 in DNA: TGTGCCAGCAGTGAGGGACTAGCGGGATCAGAGACCCAGTACTTC. Translated: CASSEGLAGSETQYF.

The V call is TRBV7-8, the J call TRBJ2-7, with D maybe TRBD2 (5 bases). This CDR3 spans 14 amino acids. Between the trimmed V and J ends, which lost 2 bases and 0 bases, there was a span of 8 bases. The germline gives CDR1 SGHVS, CDR2 FQNEAQ. CDR3 in DNA: TGTGCCAGCAGCTTATCGGGGTCCTCCTACGAGCAGTACTTC. Amino acid sequence: CASSLSGSSYEQYF.

The chain uses TRBV29-1 and TRBJ2-2, with 13 bases matching TRBD2. Germline-derived CDR1 and CDR2 are SQVTM and ANQGSEA. There are 17 residues in the CDR3. Trimming at V came to 3 bases and at J to 4 bases, leaving 8 bases not matched to a gene. The DNA of the CDR3 is TGCAGCGTTGATAAGGCAGGGACTAGCGGGGTCACCGGGGAGCTGTTTTTT. Translation: CSVDKAGTSGVTGELFF.

On this clone itself: One end of the junction is discordant with germline, which a read error may explain. The V call is TRBV7-9, the J call TRBJ1-1; no definite D call. This CDR3 comprises 13 residues. CDR1 SEHNR and CDR2 FQNEAQ come from the germline V gene (reference sequence). DNA of the CDR3: TGTTCCAGCAGCTGGAGGGAGGGCCCTGAAGCTTTCTTT. Residues: CSSSWREGPEAFF.

The rearrangement links TRBV29-1 to TRBJ1-1; 7 bases align to TRBD1. This CDR3 spans 13 amino acids. The germline gives CDR1 SQVTM, CDR2 ANQGSEA. The J segment lost 1 base and the V segment lost 3 bases, leaving 2 bases of the junction unmatched. The CDR3: CSVEGTANTEAFF. The DNA of the CDR3 is TGCAGCGTTGAGGGGACAGCGAACACTGAAGCTTTCTTT.

This clone was recorded only once. The rearrangement uses TRBV6-1 and TRBJ2-1; possible D gene TRBD1, 8 bases. With 8 bases removed from V and 2 bases from J, the gap between germline ends came to 16 bases. Per germline, CDR1 MNHNS and CDR2 SASEGT. This CDR3 comprises 15 residues. CDR3 DNA: TGTGCCAGCGGGAGACAGGGGACTACCTACAATGAGCAGTTCTTC. Translating it yields CASGRQGTTYNEQFF.

The chain employs TRBV7-3 and TRBJ2-5; 7 bases line up with TRBD2. With 0 bases clipped from V and 2 bases from J, the junction kept 0 bases outside the gene matches. The CDR3 loop spans 14 amino acids. CDR1 and CDR2 from the germline V gene are SGHTA and FQGTGA. The chain's CDR3 is CASSLTGGQETQYF. The DNA of the CDR3 is TGTGCCAGCAGCTTAACGGGAGGGCAAGAGACCCAGTACTTC.

The J gene is TRBJ2-1, the V gene TRBV10-1; D gene ambiguous. This CDR3 region has 11 residues. V lost 7 bases and J 6 bases, leaving 7 bases between the germline ends. Germline CDR1 reads WNHNN; CDR2 reads SYGVQD (reference sequence). DNA of the CDR3: TGCGCCAGCATTCTAGGCAATGAGCAGTTCTTC. Translation gives CASILGNEQFF.

This clone was observed a single time. V and J are TRBV19 and TRBJ2-7; D possibly corresponds to TRBD2 (6 bases). Germline V CDR1 and CDR2: LNHDA, SQIVND (reference sequence). V was cut by 0 bases and J by 6 bases, with 9 bases left in between. The CDR3 has 13 amino acids. The CDR3 nucleotides are TGTGCCAGTAGTATAGAAGGAGGGGTCGAGCAGTACTTC. Translated: CASSIEGGVEQYF. The variable domain in full, completed from reference TRBV19 and TRBJ2-7, reads DGGITQSPKYLFRKEGQNVTLSCEQNLNHDAMYWYRQDPGQGLRLIYYSQIVNDFQKGDIAEGYSVSREKKESFPLTVTSAQKNPTAFYLCASSIEGGVEQYFGPGTRLTVT.

This sequence joins TRBV13 and TRBJ1-1, with 10 bases fitting TRBD1. Germline lookup yields CDR1 PRHDT and CDR2 FYEKMQ (reference sequence). J gave up 0 bases and V 2 bases, and 9 bases lay outside the gene matches. This CDR3 region has 18 residues. CDR3 in amino acids: CASSLRTGGLMVNTEAFF. CDR3 DNA: TGTGCCAGCAGCTTAAGGACAGGGGGACTCATGGTGAACACTGAAGCTTTCTTT.

This clone was counted once. The chain links TRBV4-2 to TRBJ2-7; D is uncertain. Trimming shortened V by 1 base and J by 3 bases, and 10 bases separated the two germline ends. Germline CDR1 reads LGHNA; CDR2 reads YNFKEQ. The CDR3 covers 14 residues. CDR3 in amino acids: CASSQVIESYEQYF. The CDR3 DNA reads as TGTGCCAGCAGCCAAGTCATAGAGAGCTACGAGCAGTACTTC.

The chain links TRBV29-1 to TRBJ2-3, with D uncertain. The CDR3 runs 15 residues. The V gene lost 4 bases and the J gene lost 2 bases, with 16 bases spanning the gap. CDR1 and CDR2 (germline): SQVTM, ANQGSEA. The DNA for the CDR3 is TGCAGCGTTGTTGAAGATTTGGCCTTCACAGATACGCAGTATTTT. Protein product: CSVVEDLAFTDTQYF.

The CDR3 reads CASVQGNTGELFF. DNA of the CDR3: TGTGCCAGCGTACAGGGGAACACCGGGGAGCTGTTTTTT. V usage is TRBV28 and J usage is TRBJ2-2; D perhaps matches TRBD1 (6 bases). In germline, CDR1 is MDHEN, CDR2 SYDVKM. The V end was cut by 8 bases, the J end by 1 base, with 8 bases between. This CDR3 has 13 residues.